The T cell receptor beta chain under discussion was sequenced for a study of blood T cells in healthy people across ages. Study-wide findings and caveats: It was not known whether donors were CMV positive (a possible confounder of expanded clonotype changes).

This clonotype was found a few times. As yet, its antigen is unknown. The second PCR ran roughly 6 to 11 cycles with a sample-barcoded 5' primer and J-beta primers. Per sample, CDR3-containing paired-end reads numbered at least 2.5 million. One entry per CDR3 protein results from TCRdb running MiXCR on the 5' RACE reads. The data show around 1,700,000 distinct CDR3 sequences, with 28% seen just once and about 7.7% held by the top ten. Healthy Russian Caucasian donors spanned ages about 6 to 95 years. Per-sample PBMC isolation yielded at least 7 million cells. The CDR3 length is 15 residues. V was shortened by 1 base and J by 6 bases, with 14 bases between the two germline ends.

The genes are TRBV12-3 or TRBV12-4 and TRBJ2-3; tentatively, D is TRBD2 (7 bases). The clonotype comes from a woman under 40 in good health. The source material was blood. The CDR3 DNA is TGTGCCAGCAGTTTAGTGGGGCGGGGGCGGGATACGCAGTATTTT. This translates into CASSLVGRGRDTQYF.